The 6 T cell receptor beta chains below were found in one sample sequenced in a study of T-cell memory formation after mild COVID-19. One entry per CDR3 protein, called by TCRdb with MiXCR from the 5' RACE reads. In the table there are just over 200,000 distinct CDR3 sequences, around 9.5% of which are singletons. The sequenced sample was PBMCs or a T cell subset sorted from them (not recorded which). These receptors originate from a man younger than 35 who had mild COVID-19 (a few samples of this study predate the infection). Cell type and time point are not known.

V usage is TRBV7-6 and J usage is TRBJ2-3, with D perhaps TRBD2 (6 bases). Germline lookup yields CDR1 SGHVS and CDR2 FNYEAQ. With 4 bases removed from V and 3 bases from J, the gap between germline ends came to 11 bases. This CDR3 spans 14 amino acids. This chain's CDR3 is CASSSYAGTDTQYF. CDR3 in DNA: TGTGCCAGCAGCTCCTACGCGGGAACAGATACGCAGTATTTT.

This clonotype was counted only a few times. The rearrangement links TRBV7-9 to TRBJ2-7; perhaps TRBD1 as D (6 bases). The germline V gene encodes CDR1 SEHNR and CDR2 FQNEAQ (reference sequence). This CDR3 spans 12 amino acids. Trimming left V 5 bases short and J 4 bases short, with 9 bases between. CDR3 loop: CASSGTWYEQYF. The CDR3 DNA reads TGTGCCAGCAGCGGGACATGGTACGAGCAGTACTTC.

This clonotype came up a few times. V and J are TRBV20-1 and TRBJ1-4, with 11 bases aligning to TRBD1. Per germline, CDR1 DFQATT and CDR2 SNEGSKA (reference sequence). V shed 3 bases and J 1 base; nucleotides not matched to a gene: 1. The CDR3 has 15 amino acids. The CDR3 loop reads CSARGQGGTNEKLFF. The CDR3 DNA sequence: TGCAGTGCTAGGGGACAGGGGGGAACTAATGAAAAACTGTTTTTT.

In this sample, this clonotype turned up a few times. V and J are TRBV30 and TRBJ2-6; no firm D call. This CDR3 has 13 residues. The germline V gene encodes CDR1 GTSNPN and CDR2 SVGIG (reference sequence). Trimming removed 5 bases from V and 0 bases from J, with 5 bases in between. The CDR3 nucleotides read TGTGCCTGGCAACACTCTGGGGCCAACGTCCTGACTTTC. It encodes CAWQHSGANVLTF. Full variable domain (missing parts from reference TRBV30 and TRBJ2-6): SQTIHQWPATLVQPVGSPLSLECTVEGTSNPNLYWYRQAAGRGLQLLFYSVGIGQISSEVPQNLSASRPQDRQFILSSKKLLLSDSGFYLCAWQHSGANVLTFGAGSRLTVL.

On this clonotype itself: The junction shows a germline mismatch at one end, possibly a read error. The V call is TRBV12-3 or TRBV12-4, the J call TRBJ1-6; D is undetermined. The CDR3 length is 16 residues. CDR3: CASSLSGLGGGSPLHF. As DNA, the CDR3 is TGCGCCAGCAGTTTGAGCGGTTTGGGAGGAGGTTCACCCCTCCACTTT.

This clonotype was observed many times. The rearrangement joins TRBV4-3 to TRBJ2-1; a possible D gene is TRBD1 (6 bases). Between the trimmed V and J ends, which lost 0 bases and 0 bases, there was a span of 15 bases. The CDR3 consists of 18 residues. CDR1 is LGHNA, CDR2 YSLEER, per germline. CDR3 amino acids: CASSQDPRGTSSYNEQFF. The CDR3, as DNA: TGCGCCAGCAGCCAAGATCCGAGGGGGACGAGCTCCTACAATGAGCAGTTCTTC.